The rows below give T cell receptor beta chains drawn from one sample of a study of CD8 T cells in Susac syndrome. Each CDR3 protein is one row after TCRdb ran MiXCR on the immunoSEQ multiplex PCR reads. Of around 130,000 distinct CDR3 sequences in the sample, under 95% were seen once. Specimen: CD8+ T cells from PBMCs. The source of these receptors is a human donor with multiple sclerosis. Each CDR3 is given with its conserved first and last residue. The order of the fields is V gene, D gene, J gene, clone size, CDR3 protein, CDR3 DNA. A D gene is named only where the DNA matches it firmly. A clone size is listed for some rows: how often the clone was seen (once, few, many), or a class if it is expanded.

TRBV7-9	NA	TRBJ1-5	NA	CASSLDNQPQHF	TGTGCCAGCAGCTTAGATAATCAGCCCCAGCATTTT
TRBV27	NA	TRBJ2-2	NA	CASSSFDETDPRELFF	TGTGCCAGCAGTTCTTTTGACGAGACAGACCCTAGGGAGCTGTTTTTT
TRBV4-1	NA	TRBJ1-1	NA	CASRQDLSIGTEAFF	TGCGCCAGCAGACAAGATCTGTCAATAGGCACTGAAGCTTTCTTT
TRBV7-2	NA	TRBJ2-5	NA	CASSLDGTQETQYF	TGTGCCAGCAGCTTAGACGGGACCCAAGAGACCCAGTACTTC
TRBV6-2/TRBV6-3	NA	TRBJ2-7	NA	CASSPWDFYEQYF	TGTGCCAGCAGCCCCTGGGATTTTTACGAGCAGTACTTC
TRBV19	NA	TRBJ1-2	NA	CASRGGVDGYTF	TGTGCCAGTAGGGGGGGCGTCGATGGCTACACCTTC
TRBV6-2/TRBV6-3	NA	TRBJ2-1	NA	CASSPVGTAKGQFF	TGTGCCAGCAGTCCCGTCGGGACCGCGAAAGGGCAGTTCTTC
TRBV30	NA	TRBJ1-1	NA	CAWSGMNTEAFF	TGTGCCTGGAGTGGAATGAACACTGAAGCTTTCTTT
TRBV12-3/TRBV12-4	NA	TRBJ1-1	NA	CASSFSRGPEAFF	TGTGCCAGCAGTTTTAGTAGGGGCCCTGAAGCTTTCTTT
TRBV7-6	NA	TRBJ2-3	NA	CASSFGLGFAQYF	TGTGCCAGCAGCTTTGGGTTGGGGTTTGCGCAGTATTTT
TRBV27	NA	TRBJ2-2	NA	CASIKTGNTGELFF	TGTGCCAGCATCAAGACGGGGAACACCGGGGAGCTGTTTTTT
TRBV19	NA	TRBJ1-1	NA	CASNSGNTEAFF	TGTGCCAGTAATAGCGGGAACACTGAAGCTTTCTTT
TRBV14	TRBD1	TRBJ2-1	NA	CASRITGQAYNEQFF	TGTGCCAGCAGGATTACGGGACAGGCCTACAATGAGCAGTTCTTC
TRBV24-1	NA	TRBJ2-7	NA	CATSDLRRAEKIYEQYF	TGTGCCACCAGTGATTTGCGAAGAGCCGAAAAGATCTACGAGCAGTACTTC
TRBV7-2	TRBD2	TRBJ2-3	few	CASSSSTSGSADTQYF	TGTGCCAGCAGCTCAAGTACTAGCGGGAGTGCAGATACGCAGTATTTT
TRBV27	NA	TRBJ2-1	NA	CASAPRGLRLDYNEQFF	TGTGCCAGCGCTCCGAGGGGGCTTAGACTAGACTACAATGAGCAGTTCTTC
TRBV4-1	TRBD1	TRBJ1-2	NA	CASSQDGTGGFAF	TGCGCCAGCAGCCAAGATGGGACAGGGGGTTTCGCCTTC
TRBV25-1	NA	TRBJ1-2	NA	CASSPPVGASYGYTF	TGTGCCAGCAGTCCCCCGGTGGGGGCTTCCTATGGCTACACCTTC
TRBV27	NA	TRBJ2-1	NA	CASAPLTVYNEQFF	TGTGCCAGCGCCCCCCTGACGGTATACAATGAGCAGTTCTTC
TRBV11-2	NA	TRBJ2-1	NA	CASSLAGESYNEQFF	TGTGCCAGCAGCTTAGCCGGGGAATCCTACAATGAGCAGTTCTTC
TRBV5-6	NA	TRBJ1-5	few	CASSLGNQPQHF	TGTGCCAGCAGCTTGGGCAATCAGCCCCAGCATTTT
TRBV10-3	TRBD1	TRBJ1-2	NA	CAISEPHDRGQTYGYTF	TGTGCCATCAGTGAACCCCACGACAGGGGACAAACCTATGGCTACACCTTC
TRBV27	NA	TRBJ1-2	NA	CASSSRSNRNYGYTF	TGTGCCAGCAGTTCACGATCAAACAGGAACTATGGCTACACCTTC
TRBV6-5	NA	TRBJ2-1	NA	CASSYQGQYNEQFF	TGTGCCAGCAGTTACCAAGGACAGTACAATGAGCAGTTCTTC
TRBV3-1	NA	TRBJ1-2	NA	CASSQTGFRGYTF	TGTGCCAGCAGCCAGACAGGCTTCCGAGGCTACACCTTC
TRBV24-1	NA	TRBJ1-2	few	CATSDGVNGYTF	TGTGCCACCAGTGACGGGGTGAATGGCTACACCTTC
TRBV7-7	TRBD2	TRBJ2-7	NA	CASSHGLEYEQYF	TGTGCCAGCAGCCACGGACTAGAGTACGAGCAGTACTTC
TRBV7-8	NA	TRBJ2-7	once	CASSSTGASYEQYF	TGTGCCAGCAGCTCAACAGGTGCCTCCTACGAGCAGTACTTC
TRBV5-4	TRBD2	TRBJ2-1	NA	CASSSGLAGGPENEQFF	TGTGCCAGCAGTTCGGGACTAGCGGGAGGGCCGGAAAATGAGCAGTTCTTC
TRBV12-3/TRBV12-4	TRBD2	TRBJ2-1	NA	CASSFSGVGYNEQFF	TGTGCCAGCAGTTTTAGCGGGGTTGGGTACAATGAGCAGTTCTTC
TRBV19	NA	TRBJ1-2	NA	CASNGYTF	TGTGCCAGTAACGGCTACACCTTC
TRBV5-4	NA	TRBJ1-1	NA	CASSLAGGVSGEAFF	TGTGCCAGCAGCTTGGCGGGGGGTGTGTCCGGGGAAGCTTTCTTT